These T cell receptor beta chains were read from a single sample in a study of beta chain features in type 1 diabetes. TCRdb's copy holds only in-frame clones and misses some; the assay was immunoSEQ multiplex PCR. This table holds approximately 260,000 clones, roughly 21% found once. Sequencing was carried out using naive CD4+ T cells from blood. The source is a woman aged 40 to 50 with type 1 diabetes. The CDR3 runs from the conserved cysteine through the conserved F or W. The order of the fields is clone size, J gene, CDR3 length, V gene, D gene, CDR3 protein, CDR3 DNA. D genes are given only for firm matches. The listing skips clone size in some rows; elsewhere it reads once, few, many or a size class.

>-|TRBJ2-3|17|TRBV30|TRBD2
CAWSRGLAGEGTDTQYF
TGTGCCTGGAGTAGGGGACTAGCGGGAGAGGGGACAGATACGCAGTATTTT
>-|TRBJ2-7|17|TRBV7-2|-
CASSSPRGGLGSYEQYF
TGTGCCAGCAGCTCCCCGAGGGGAGGCTTAGGTAGCTACGAGCAGTACTTC
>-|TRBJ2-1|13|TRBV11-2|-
CASSQKRVNEQFF
TGTGCCAGCAGCCAGAAGCGGGTCAATGAGCAGTTCTTC
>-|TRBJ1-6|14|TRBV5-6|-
CASRLGRENSPLHF
TGTGCCAGCAGGCTGGGGCGGGAGAATTCACCCCTCCACTTT
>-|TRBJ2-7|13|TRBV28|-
CASSFSPSYEQYF
TGTGCCAGCAGTTTCTCTCCCTCCTACGAGCAGTACTTC
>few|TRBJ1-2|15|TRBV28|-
CASNNGGIEAYGYTF
TGTGCCAGCAATAACGGCGGTATAGAGGCCTATGGCTACACCTTC
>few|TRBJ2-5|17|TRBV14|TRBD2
CASSQVTTSRNIETQYF
TGTGCCAGCAGCCAAGTGACGACTAGCCGTAACATTGAGACCCAGTACTTC
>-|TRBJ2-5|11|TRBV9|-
CASSAQETQYF
TGTGCCAGCAGCGCTCAAGAGACCCAGTACTTC
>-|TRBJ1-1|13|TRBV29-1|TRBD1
CSVTDRVNTEAFF
TGCAGCGTTACCGACAGGGTCAACACTGAAGCTTTCTTT
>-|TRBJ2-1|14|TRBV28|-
CASSPPGYRNEQFF
TGTGCCAGCAGTCCCCCGGGGTATAGGAATGAGCAGTTCTTC
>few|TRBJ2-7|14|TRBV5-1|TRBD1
CASSWGQGTYEQYF
TGCGCCAGCAGCTGGGGACAGGGCACCTACGAGCAGTACTTC
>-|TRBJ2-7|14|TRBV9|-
CASSVSGFSYEQYF
TGTGCCAGCAGCGTAAGCGGTTTCTCCTACGAGCAGTACTTC
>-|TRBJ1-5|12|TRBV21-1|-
CASSSGARPQHF
TGTGCCAGCAGCAGTGGGGCGAGGCCCCAGCATTTT
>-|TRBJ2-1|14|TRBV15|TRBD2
CATSRAGRRNEQFF
TGTGCCACCAGCAGAGCCGGGAGGCGGAATGAGCAGTTCTTC
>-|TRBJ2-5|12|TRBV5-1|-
CASSPAGETQYF
TGCGCCAGCAGCCCCGCAGGAGAGACCCAGTACTTC
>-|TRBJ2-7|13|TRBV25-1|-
CASSGRAAYEQYF
TGTGCCAGCAGTGGCAGGGCCGCCTACGAGCAGTACTTC
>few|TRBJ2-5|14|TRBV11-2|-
CASSFPSAAETQYF
TGTGCCAGCAGCTTTCCGTCCGCAGCGGAGACCCAGTACTTC
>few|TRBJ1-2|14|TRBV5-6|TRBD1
CASSLGQENYGYTF
TGTGCCAGCAGCCTCGGACAGGAGAACTATGGCTACACCTTC
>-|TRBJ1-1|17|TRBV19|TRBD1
CASSATGTGDRNTEAFF
TGTGCCAGTAGCGCAACCGGGACAGGGGATCGGAACACTGAAGCTTTCTTT
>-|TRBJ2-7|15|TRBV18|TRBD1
CASSPFGQGAHEQYF
TGTGCCAGCTCACCTTTTGGACAGGGAGCCCACGAGCAGTACTTC
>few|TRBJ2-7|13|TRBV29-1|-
CSVEVQGNYEQYF
TGCAGCGTTGAGGTTCAGGGAAACTACGAGCAGTACTTC
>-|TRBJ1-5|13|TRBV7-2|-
CASSLVGDQPQHF
TGTGCCAGCAGCTTAGTGGGCGATCAGCCCCAGCATTTT
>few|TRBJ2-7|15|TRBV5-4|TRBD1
CASSLETGRPYEQYF
TGTGCCAGCAGCTTGGAGACAGGGCGGCCCTACGAGCAGTACTTC
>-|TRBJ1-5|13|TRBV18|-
CASSPGQRQPQHF
TGTGCCAGCTCACCAGGACAACGCCAGCCCCAGCATTTT
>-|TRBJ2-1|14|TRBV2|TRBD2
CASRGTSPYNEQFF
TGTGCCAGCAGAGGGACTAGCCCCTACAATGAGCAGTTCTTC
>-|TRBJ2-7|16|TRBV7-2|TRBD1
CASSSAPGQGAREQYF
TGTGCCAGCAGCTCAGCACCGGGACAGGGGGCGCGCGAGCAGTACTTC
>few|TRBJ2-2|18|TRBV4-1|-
CASRLSGIQGMRAGELFF
TGCGCCAGCAGACTTAGCGGCATACAGGGGATGCGCGCCGGGGAGCTGTTTTTT
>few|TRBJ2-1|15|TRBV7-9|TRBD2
CASSLSGGAENEQFF
TGTGCCAGCAGCTTATCGGGGGGGGCGGAGAATGAGCAGTTCTTC
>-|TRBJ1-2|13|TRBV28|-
CASSWTANYGYTF
TGTGCCAGCAGTTGGACAGCTAACTATGGCTACACCTTC
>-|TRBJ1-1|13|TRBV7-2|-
CASSTNMNTEAFF
TGTGCCAGCAGCACGAACATGAACACTGAAGCTTTCTTT
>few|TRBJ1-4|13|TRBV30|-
CAWSTLTGEKLFF
TGTGCCTGGAGTACCTTAACGGGTGAAAAACTGTTTTTT
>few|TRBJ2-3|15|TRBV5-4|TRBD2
CASSLTSGRADTQYF
TGTGCCAGCAGCTTGACTAGCGGGAGGGCAGATACGCAGTATTTT
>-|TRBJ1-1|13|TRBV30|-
CAWSSTPGTEAFF
TGTGCCTGGAGTAGTACCCCAGGCACTGAAGCTTTCTTT
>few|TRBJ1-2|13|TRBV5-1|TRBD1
CASSGTGVYGYTF
TGCGCCAGCAGCGGGACAGGAGTCTATGGCTACACCTTC
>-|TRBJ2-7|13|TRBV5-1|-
CASSLGYAYEQYF
TGCGCCAGCAGCTTGGGTTATGCCTACGAGCAGTACTTC
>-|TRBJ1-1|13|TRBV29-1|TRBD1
CSGAGQGNTEAFF
TGCAGCGGGGCCGGACAGGGTAACACTGAAGCTTTCTTT
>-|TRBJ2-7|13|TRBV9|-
CASSRDWNYEQYF
TGTGCCAGCAGCAGGGACTGGAACTACGAGCAGTACTTC
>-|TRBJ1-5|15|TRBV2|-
CASSDQDYGNQPQHF
TGTGCCAGCAGTGATCAGGATTACGGCAATCAGCCCCAGCATTTT
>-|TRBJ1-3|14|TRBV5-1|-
CASSPGTNGNTIYF
TGCGCCAGCAGCCCTGGGACTAATGGAAACACCATATATTTT
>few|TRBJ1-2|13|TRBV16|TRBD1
CASSQSGTGGYTF
TGTGCCAGCAGCCAATCGGGGACAGGCGGCTACACCTTC
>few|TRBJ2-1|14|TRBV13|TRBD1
CASSSWTGWAEQFF
TGTGCCAGCAGCTCTTGGACAGGGTGGGCTGAGCAGTTCTTC
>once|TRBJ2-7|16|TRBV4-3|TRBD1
CASSQGRTGFSYEQYF
TGCGCCAGCAGCCAAGGGCGGACAGGGTTCTCCTACGAGCAGTACTTC
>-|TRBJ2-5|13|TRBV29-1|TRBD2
CSARTSGIETQYF
TGCAGCGCAAGGACTAGCGGGATAGAGACCCAGTACTTC
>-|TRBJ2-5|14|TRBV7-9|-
CASSRFSGGETQYF
TGTGCCAGCAGCCGATTTTCAGGAGGAGAGACCCAGTACTTC
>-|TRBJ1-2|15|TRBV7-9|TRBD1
CASTHSDRGLTGYTF
TGTGCCAGCACCCATTCGGACAGGGGGCTAACCGGCTACACCTTC
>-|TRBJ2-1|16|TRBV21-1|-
CASSKEHLISYNEQFF
TGTGCCAGCAGCAAAGAGCACCTTATATCCTACAATGAGCAGTTCTTC
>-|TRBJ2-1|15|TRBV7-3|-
CASSFLGESYNEQFF
TGTGCCAGCAGCTTCTTAGGAGAATCCTACAATGAGCAGTTCTTC
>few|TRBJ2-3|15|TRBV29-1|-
CSAFNRGAGTDTQYF
TGCAGCGCCTTCAATAGGGGCGCCGGCACAGATACGCAGTATTTT
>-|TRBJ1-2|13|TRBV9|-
CASSVAGKSGYTF
TGTGCCAGCAGCGTAGCGGGGAAATCTGGCTACACCTTC
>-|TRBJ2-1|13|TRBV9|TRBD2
CASSTGGPGEQFF
TGTGCCAGCAGCACGGGAGGCCCCGGGGAGCAGTTCTTC
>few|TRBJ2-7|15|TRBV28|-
CASSSPARSSYEQYF
TGTGCCAGCAGTTCCCCGGCTAGGAGCTCCTACGAGCAGTACTTC
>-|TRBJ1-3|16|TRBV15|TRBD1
CATSREGTGSGNTIYF
TGTGCCACCAGCAGAGAAGGGACAGGATCTGGAAACACCATATATTTT
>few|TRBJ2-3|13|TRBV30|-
CAWSVAVKDTQYF
TGTGCCTGGAGTGTGGCAGTTAAAGATACGCAGTATTTT
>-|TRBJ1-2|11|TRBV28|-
CASSQPRGYTF
TGTGCCAGCAGCCAACCTAGGGGCTACACCTTC
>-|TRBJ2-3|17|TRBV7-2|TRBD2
CASSSRLAGVRTDTQYF
TGTGCCAGCAGCTCCAGACTAGCGGGAGTGAGGACAGATACGCAGTATTTT
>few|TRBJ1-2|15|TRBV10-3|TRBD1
CAISESGQANYGYTF
TGTGCCATCAGTGAGTCGGGACAGGCAAACTATGGCTACACCTTC
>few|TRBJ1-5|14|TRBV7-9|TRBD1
CASSSQGAVQPQHF
TGTGCCAGCAGCTCCCAGGGGGCGGTTCAGCCCCAGCATTTT
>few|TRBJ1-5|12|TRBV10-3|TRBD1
CATGQDPRPQHF
TGTGCCACTGGACAGGACCCTAGGCCCCAGCATTTT
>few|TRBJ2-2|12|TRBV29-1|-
CSVEGESGELFF
TGCAGCGTTGAAGGGGAGAGCGGGGAGCTGTTTTTT